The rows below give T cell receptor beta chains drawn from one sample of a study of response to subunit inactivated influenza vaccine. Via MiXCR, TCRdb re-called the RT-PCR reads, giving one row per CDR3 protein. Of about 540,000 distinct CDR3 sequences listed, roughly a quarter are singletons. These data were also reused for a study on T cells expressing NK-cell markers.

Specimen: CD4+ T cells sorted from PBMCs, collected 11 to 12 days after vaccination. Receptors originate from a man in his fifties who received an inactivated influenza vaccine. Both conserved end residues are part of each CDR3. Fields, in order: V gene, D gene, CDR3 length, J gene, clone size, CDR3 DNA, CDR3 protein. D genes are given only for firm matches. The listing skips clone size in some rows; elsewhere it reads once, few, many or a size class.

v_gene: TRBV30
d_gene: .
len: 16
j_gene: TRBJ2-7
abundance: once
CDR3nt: TGTGCCTGGAGCCACACAGGGACCCCGGGGGCCTACGAGCAGTACTTC
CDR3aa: CAWSHTGTPGAYEQYF

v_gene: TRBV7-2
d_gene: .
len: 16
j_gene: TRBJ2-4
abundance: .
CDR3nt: TGTGCCAGCAGCTTATATCATAGCGCAACTCAAAACATTCAGTACTTC
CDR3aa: CASSLYHSATQNIQYF

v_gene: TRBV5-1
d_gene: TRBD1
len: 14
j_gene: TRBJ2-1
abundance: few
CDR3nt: TGCGCCAGCAGCACCCTGACAGGGAACAATGAGCAGTTCTTC
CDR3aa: CASSTLTGNNEQFF

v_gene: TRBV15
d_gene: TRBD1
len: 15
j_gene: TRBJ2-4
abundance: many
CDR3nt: TGTGCCACCAGCAGAGAAACCGGGACAGGAAACATTCAGTACTTC
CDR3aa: CATSRETGTGNIQYF

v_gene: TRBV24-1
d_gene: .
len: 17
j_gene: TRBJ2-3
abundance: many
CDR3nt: TGTGCCACCAGTGATTTGGGCGAGACTGGAACCCTTGCCGCGCAGTATTTT
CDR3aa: CATSDLGETGTLAAQYF

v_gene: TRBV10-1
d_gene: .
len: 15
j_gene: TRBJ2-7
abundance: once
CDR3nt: TGCGCCAGCAGTGAGTCGCTAGCTCCCACCTACGAGCAGTACTTC
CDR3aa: CASSESLAPTYEQYF

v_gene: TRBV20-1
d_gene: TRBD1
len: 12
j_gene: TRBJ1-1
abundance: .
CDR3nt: TGCAGTGCTACCCAGGGGGCAGGTGAAGCTTTCTTT
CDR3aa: CSATQGAGEAFF

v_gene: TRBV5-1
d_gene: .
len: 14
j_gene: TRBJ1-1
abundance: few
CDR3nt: TGCGCCAGCAGCCGTCAGGAATTGAACACTGAAGCTTTCTTT
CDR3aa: CASSRQELNTEAFF

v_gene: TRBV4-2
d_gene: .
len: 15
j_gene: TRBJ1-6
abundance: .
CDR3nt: TGTGCCAGCAGCCTCCGCGGGGTCGGGGATTCACCCCTCCACTTT
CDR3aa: CASSLRGVGDSPLHF

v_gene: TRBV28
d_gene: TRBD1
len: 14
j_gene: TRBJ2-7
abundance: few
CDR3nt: TGTGCCAGCAGTTTGGGACAGGTACGGGACGAGCAGTACTTC
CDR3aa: CASSLGQVRDEQYF